Given below is one TCR beta chain in context. Its antigen is not identified. Study-level results: Tumor memory CD4+ T cell TCR gene usage clustered with blood and lymph node memory CD4+ cells and lymph node naive CD4+ cells. Tumor Treg TCRs overlapped most with tumor naive CD4+ cells. The larger cohort examined one V-J beta rearrangement, not whole repertoires.

The V and J ends lost 3 bases and 8 bases respectively, with 14 bases between them. The CDR3 spans 15 residues. Tregs were sorted as CD4+CD25+CD127-/low cells. Constant-region reverse primers amplified full-length variable regions, followed by semi-nested Nested Universal Primer A PCR. TCRdb passed the 5' RACE reads through MiXCR, listing each CDR3 protein once. The repertoire holds approximately 7,000 distinct CDR3 sequences, about 73% seen once, with under 6% in the top ten. The sequenced material came from tumor-infiltrating Tregs sorted from the breast tumor. The chain is built from TRBV12-3 or TRBV12-4 and TRBJ1-6; D is perhaps TRBD1 (6 bases). The sequence was obtained from a female donor with breast cancer. Written as DNA, the CDR3 is TGTGCCAGCAGTTTCTTCTCCGGGACACATTCACCCCTCCACTTT. Its translation is CASSFFSGTHSPLHF.